The 25 T cell receptor beta chains given below trace back to one sample, sequenced in a study of cytomegalovirus exposure and HLA in healthy donors. Primers for the PCR totalled 60 Vbeta and 13 Jbeta. The table came from immunoSEQ multiplex PCR; TCRdb's copy has only in-frame clones and leaves some out. This sample carries 150,000 to 200,000 clones, roughly 85% of them seen once, and the ten largest clones take less than 2.5%. Sequenced: PBMCs. All receptors come from a woman in her 50s in good health and CMV-seronegative.

This clone was counted only a few times. An end of the junction differs from the germline gene, which may be a read error. This chain uses TRBV18 with TRBJ2-7; 10 positions match TRBD1. This CDR3 spans 18 amino acids. In germline, CDR1 is KGHSH, CDR2 LQKENI. The CDR3 region has the DNA TGTGCCAGCTCGCCACTAGCTCCTTCCGGGACAGGGGACTACGAGCAGTACTTC. Encoded protein: CASSPLAPSGTGDYEQYF.

The V and J genes are TRBV6-5 and TRBJ2-3; 7 bases are a match to TRBD2. Germline CDR1 MNHEY, CDR2 SVGAGI. Trimming removed 6 bases from V and 1 base from J; junction bases left unmatched: 7. The CDR3 is 15 amino acids. This CDR3 reads CASRNRDYRTDTQYF. For the CDR3, the DNA is TGTGCCAGCAGGAACCGGGACTATCGCACAGATACGCAGTATTTT.

The sample holds a few counts of this clone. The genes are TRBV30 and TRBJ1-3; a possible D gene is TRBD1 (6 bases). In germline, CDR1 is GTSNPN, CDR2 SVGIG (reference sequence). The V end lost 6 bases, the J end lost 0 bases, and 12 bases lay between the germline ends. The CDR3 runs to 14 residues. The DNA for the CDR3 is TGTGCCTGTGGACAGCCATACTCTGGAAACACCATATATTTT. Translating gives CACGQPYSGNTIYF.

The J gene is TRBJ1-6, the V gene TRBV28; the match to TRBD1 covers 9 bases. This CDR3 has 16 residues. Germline trimming cut 6 bases from V and 7 bases from J; bases unmatched to any gene: 10. Germline-derived CDR1 and CDR2 are MDHEN and SYDVKM. CDR3 region: CASRDSGTGQNSPLHF. The DNA for the CDR3 is TGTGCCAGCAGGGACTCCGGGACAGGGCAAAATTCACCCCTCCACTTT. Supplemented by reference TRBV28 and TRBJ1-6, the full variable domain reads DVKVTQSSRYLVKRTGEKVFLECVQDMDHENMFWYRQDPGLGLRLIYFSYDVKMKEKGDIPEGYSVSREKKERFSLILESASTNQTSMYLCASRDSGTGQNSPLHFGNGTRLTVT.

This chain connects TRBV19 to TRBJ2-6, with TRBD1 as a possible D gene (6 bases). Germline V gene lookup returns CDR1 LNHDA and CDR2 SQIVND (reference sequence). The CDR3 sequence is 17 residues long. V lost 5 bases and J 4 bases, leaving 18 bases between the germline ends. DNA of the CDR3: TGTGCCAGTAGTCCGGCAGGGACATCCTCGGGGGCCAACGTCCTGACTTTC. Translation gives CASSPAGTSSGANVLTF.

The chain uses TRBV5-8 and TRBJ2-1, with D possibly matching TRBD2 (5 bases). The length of the CDR3 is 16 residues. V was cut by 4 bases and J by 0 bases, with 14 bases left in between. Germline assignment: CDR1 SGHTS and CDR2 YDEGEE. The CDR3 reads CASSPTGFSSYNEQFF. The CDR3 DNA reads as TGTGCCAGCAGCCCGACGGGGTTTAGCTCCTACAATGAGCAGTTCTTC.

CDR3 DNA: TGTGCCAGTAGTATAGTCGGACAGGTCGACACTGAAGCTTTCTTT. It yields the protein CASSIVGQVDTEAFF. The gene calls are TRBV19 and TRBJ1-1; 7 bases fit TRBD1. The V gene end was trimmed by 1 base and the J gene end by 3 bases; junction bases not matched to a gene: 5. This CDR3 has 15 residues. Germline V lookup: CDR1 LNHDA, CDR2 SQIVND (reference sequence). Full variable domain (rest looked up from reference TRBV19 and TRBJ1-1): DGGITQSPKYLFRKEGQNVTLSCEQNLNHDAMYWYRQDPGQGLRLIYYSQIVNDFQKGDIAEGYSVSREKKESFPLTVTSAQKNPTAFYLCASSIVGQVDTEAFFGQGTRLTVV.

The V gene is TRBV18, the J gene TRBJ1-4; 10 bases are a match to TRBD1. CDR3 size: 15 residues. V trimming: 0 bases; J trimming: 8 bases; junction bases outside the gene matches: 3. Germline CDR1 reads KGHSH; CDR2 reads LQKENI. As DNA, the CDR3 is TGTGCCAGCTCACCACCGGACAGGGGGTCAGAAAAACTGTTTTTT. It codes for CASSPPDRGSEKLFF.

The chain joins TRBV28 to TRBJ1-5, with D possibly being TRBD1 (6 bases). CDR1 and CDR2 (germline): MDHEN, SYDVKM. The CDR3 has 14 amino acids. V was pared by 3 bases and J by 2 bases, with 8 bases between. CDR3 sequence (DNA): TGTGCCAGCAGTTTTAACAGGGGCAATCAGCCCCAGCATTTT. Translated: CASSFNRGNQPQHF.

Comment on this clone: One end of the junction fails to match germline, which may point to a read error. The J gene is TRBJ1-2, the V gene TRBV9, with D tentatively TRBD1 (6 bases). The CDR3 runs to 17 residues. Germline V gene sequence: CDR1 SGDLS, CDR2 YYNGEE. The CDR3 spells CASTVVPITTGFDGYTF. The DNA for the CDR3 is TGTGCCAGCACCGTAGTTCCCATAACCACAGGGTTTGATGGCTACACCTTC.

In nucleotides, the CDR3 is TGCGCCAGCAGCTTTATGACAGGAGCTAATGAAAAACTGTTTTTT. Its protein product is CASSFMTGANEKLFF. This chain joins TRBV5-1 and TRBJ1-4, with a tentative D call TRBD1 (6 bases). Germline lookup yields CDR1 SGHRS and CDR2 YFSETQ. This CDR3 has 15 residues. V lost 2 bases and J 3 bases, leaving 11 bases between the germline ends.

V is TRBV27 and J is TRBJ2-7; 11 positions agree with TRBD2. This CDR3 is built from 11 residues. Germline V gives CDR1 MNHEY, CDR2 SMNVEV (reference sequence). After removal of 10 bases from V and 6 bases from J, the junction contained 2 bases not matched to a gene. The CDR3 DNA is TGTGCCACCGGGACTAGCGGCGAGCAGTACTTC. It is translated as CATGTSGEQYF.

The rearrangement joins TRBV6-1 to TRBJ1-3, with 7 bases identical to TRBD1. The germline V gene has CDR1 MNHNS and CDR2 SASEGT. The CDR3 is 15 residues long. With V trimmed by 7 bases and J by 3 bases, 9 bases remained unmatched. The CDR3 nucleotides are TGTGCCAGCATCCCGAGGGGGCTGGATGGAAACACCATATATTTT. It encodes CASIPRGLDGNTIYF.

This clone was recorded a few times. The rearrangement links TRBV2 to TRBJ2-7, with a possible D match to TRBD1 (6 bases). Between the trimmed V and J ends, which lost 9 bases and 0 bases, there was a span of 15 bases. This CDR3 contains 14 residues. Germline CDR1 and CDR2: SNHLY and FYNNEI. CDR3 sequence reads: CASGGQLLSYEQYF. The CDR3 nucleotides read TGTGCCAGTGGGGGACAACTCCTCTCCTACGAGCAGTACTTC.

The V call is TRBV30, the J call TRBJ2-3; D is perhaps TRBD1 (5 bases). The CDR3 is 14 amino acids. V lost 3 bases, J lost 4 bases, and 14 bases lay in between. Germline V CDR1 and CDR2: GTSNPN, SVGIG (reference sequence). This CDR3 reads CAWRDTLRADTQYF. DNA for the CDR3: TGTGCCTGGAGGGACACTCTTCGTGCAGATACGCAGTATTTT.

The rearrangement uses TRBV6-1 and TRBJ1-5; 7 bases align to TRBD1. CDR1 and CDR2 (germline): MNHNS, SASEGT. The J segment lost 4 bases and the V segment lost 3 bases, leaving 6 bases of the junction unmatched. The CDR3 extends over 15 amino acids. The CDR3 sequence: CASSDRQGGNQPQHF. For the CDR3, the DNA is TGTGCCAGCAGTGATAGACAGGGCGGGAATCAGCCCCAGCATTTT.

Details on this clone: Additional DNA sequences in this sample encode the identical CDR3. The chain is built from TRBV27 and TRBJ2-7; TRBD1 matches 10 bases. This CDR3 is 15 amino acids long. Germline values: CDR1 MNHEY, CDR2 SMNVEV (reference sequence). Germline trimming cut 4 bases from V and 1 base from J; bases unmatched to any gene: 4. CDR3 region: CASSSPGQGSYEQYF. The CDR3 nucleotides are TGTGCCAGCAGTTCGCCGGGACAGGGGTCCTACGAGCAGTACTTC.

The chain combines TRBV2 with TRBJ2-7, with a tentative D call TRBD2 (6 bases). Germline CDR1 SNHLY, CDR2 FYNNEI. V was trimmed by 6 bases and J by 2 bases, leaving 14 bases between them. The length of the CDR3 is 14 residues. The CDR3 DNA sequence: TGTGCCAGCAGGGTTAAGGAGGGAACCTACGAGCAGTACTTC. This encodes CASRVKEGTYEQYF.

The CDR3 spells CASSVLAGNTDTQYF. The CDR3, as DNA: TGTGCCAGCAGCGTACTAGCGGGGAACACAGATACGCAGTATTTT. The rearrangement uses TRBV7-3 and TRBJ2-3; 10 bases map to TRBD2. In germline, CDR1 is SGHTA, CDR2 FQGTGA. The CDR3 is 15 residues long. V lost 5 bases to trimming and J lost 2 bases; unmatched junction nucleotides: 4. The variable domain in full, with the rest retrieved from reference TRBV7-3 and TRBJ2-3, is GAGVSQTPSNKVTEKGKYVELRCDPISGHTALYWYRQSLGQGPEFLIYFQGTGAADDSGLPNDRFFAVRPEGSVSTLKIQRTERGDSAVYLCASSVLAGNTDTQYFGPGTRLTVL.

The chain has TRBV21-1 and TRBJ2-1; TRBD2 is the table's D call and was not checked against the DNA. TRBV21-1 represents a pseudogene. The CDR3 contains 20 residues. The CDR3 sequence: CASSKGGTSGGISSYNEQFF. As DNA, the CDR3 is TGTGCCAGCAGCAAGGGAGGAACTAGCGGGGGGATTAGCTCCTACAATGAGCAGTTCTTC.

This chain connects TRBV6-6 to TRBJ1-1; perhaps TRBD1 as D (6 bases). Germline CDR1 and CDR2: MNHNY and SVGAGI (reference sequence). The CDR3 extends over 16 amino acids. V lost 2 bases to trimming and J lost 0 bases, with 13 bases between them. CDR3 in DNA: TGTGCCAGCAGTTACACTAGGACAGACCTGAACACTGAAGCTTTCTTT. It specifies CASSYTRTDLNTEAFF.

The CDR3 loop is CASSLGGKRYF. CDR3 in DNA: TGTGCCAGCAGCCTAGGAGGGAAGCGGTACTTC. J is TRBJ2-7 and V is TRBV21-1; the table's D call, TRBD2, was not checked against the DNA. TRBV21-1 is flagged as a pseudogene. CDR3 length equals 11 residues.

This clone was found a few times. The chain recombines TRBV11-1 with TRBJ1-2, with a tentative D call TRBD1 (6 bases). Germline loops: CDR1 SGHAT, CDR2 FQDESV (reference sequence). The CDR3 totals 13 residues. V gave up 6 bases and J gave up 1 base, with 9 bases separating them. DNA of the CDR3: TGTGCCAGCAGGGACAGTTATAACTATGGCTACACCTTC. Encoded protein: CASRDSYNYGYTF.

This sequence joins TRBV6-5 and TRBJ2-7, with a tentative D call TRBD1 (5 bases). Germline V gene lookup returns CDR1 MNHEY and CDR2 SVGAGI. There are 13 residues in the CDR3. V was clipped by 5 bases and J by 4 bases, with 12 bases between them. CDR3 in DNA: TGTGCCAGCAGTCAAGACAGCTTATACGAGCAGTACTTC. The encoded protein is CASSQDSLYEQYF.

This clone was counted between two and nine times. The V gene is TRBV18, the J gene TRBJ2-7, with D perhaps TRBD2 (5 bases). Germline CDR1 and CDR2: KGHSH and LQKENI. The CDR3 consists of 14 residues. Trimming shortened V by 2 bases and J by 1 base, and 9 bases separated the two germline ends. Here the CDR3 reads CASSPGGPSYEQYF. DNA for the CDR3: TGTGCCAGCTCACCAGGCGGGCCTTCCTACGAGCAGTACTTC.